This note documents a single TCR beta chain sequence. The data were obtained in a study of blood T cell repertoires in COVID-19. The repertoire was sequenced with immunoSEQ multiplex PCR; TCRdb's copy has only in-frame clones and lacks some. The repertoire consists of tens of thousands of clones, with approximately 85% occurring once and the leading ten covering 11% to 15%. The trim removed 6 bases at V and 0 bases at J, leaving 7 bases unmatched. The CDR3 loop spans 15 amino acids. CDR1 is LNHDA, CDR2 SQIVND, per germline (reference sequence). The receptor was derived from a human donor with acute or convalescent COVID-19. The donor label of this sample is uncertain. The sequenced sample consisted of peripheral blood. This chain links TRBV19 with TRBJ1-1, with 7 bases lining up with TRBD1. Written as DNA, the CDR3 is TGTGCCAGTAGAAAAGGGGGACAGCTGAACACTGAAGCTTTCTTT. Translating gives CASRKGGQLNTEAFF.